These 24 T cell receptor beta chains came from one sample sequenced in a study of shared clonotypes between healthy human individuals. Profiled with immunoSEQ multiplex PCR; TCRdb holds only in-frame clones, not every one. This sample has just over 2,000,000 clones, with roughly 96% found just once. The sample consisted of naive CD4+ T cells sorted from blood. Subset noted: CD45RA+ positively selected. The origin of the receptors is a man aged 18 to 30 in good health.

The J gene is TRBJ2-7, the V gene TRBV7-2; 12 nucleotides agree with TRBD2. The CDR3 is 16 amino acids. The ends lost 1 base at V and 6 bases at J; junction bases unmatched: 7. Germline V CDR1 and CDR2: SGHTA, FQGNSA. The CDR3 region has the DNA TGTGCCAGCAGCTTAGGATCTAGCGGGAGGGTACCCGAGCAGTACTTC. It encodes CASSLGSSGRVPEQYF.

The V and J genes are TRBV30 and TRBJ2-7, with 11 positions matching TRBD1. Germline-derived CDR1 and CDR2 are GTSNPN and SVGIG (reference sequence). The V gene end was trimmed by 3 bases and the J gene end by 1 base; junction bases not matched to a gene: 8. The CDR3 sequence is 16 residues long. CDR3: CAWRGQGARSSYEQYF. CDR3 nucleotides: TGTGCCTGGAGAGGACAGGGGGCTCGAAGTTCCTACGAGCAGTACTTC.

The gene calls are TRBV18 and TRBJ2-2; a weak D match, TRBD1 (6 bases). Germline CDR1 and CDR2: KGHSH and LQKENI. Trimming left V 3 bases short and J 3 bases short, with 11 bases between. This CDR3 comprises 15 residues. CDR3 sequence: CASSPRTAHTGELFF. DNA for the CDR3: TGTGCCAGCTCACCCCGGACAGCTCACACCGGGGAGCTGTTTTTT.

This CDR3 reads CASSKGLAVRDTQYF. Here the CDR3 DNA reads TGTGCCAGCAGCAAAGGACTAGCGGTGCGGGATACGCAGTATTTT. J is TRBJ2-3 and V is TRBV7-2; the match to TRBD2 covers 10 bases. This CDR3 is built from 15 residues. Losses at the gene ends were 5 bases for V and 6 bases for J; bases not matched to a gene: 8. Germline V gene data show CDR1 as SGHTA and CDR2 as FQGNSA.

CDR3 loop: CASSDLLAGGRETQYF. CDR3 bases: TGTGCCAGCAGTGACCTGCTAGCGGGGGGGAGAGAGACCCAGTACTTC. The chain carries TRBV6-1 and TRBJ2-5; 12 nucleotides match TRBD2. Germline V CDR1 and CDR2: MNHNS, SASEGT. The CDR3 extends over 16 amino acids. After removal of 3 bases from V and 4 bases from J, the junction contained 6 bases not matched to a gene.

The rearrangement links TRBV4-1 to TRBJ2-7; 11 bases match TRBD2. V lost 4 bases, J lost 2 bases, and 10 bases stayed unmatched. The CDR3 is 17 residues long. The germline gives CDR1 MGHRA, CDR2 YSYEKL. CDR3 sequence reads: CASSLGLPTSGTYEQYF. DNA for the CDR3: TGCGCCAGCAGCCTAGGACTCCCGACTAGCGGGACCTACGAGCAGTACTTC.

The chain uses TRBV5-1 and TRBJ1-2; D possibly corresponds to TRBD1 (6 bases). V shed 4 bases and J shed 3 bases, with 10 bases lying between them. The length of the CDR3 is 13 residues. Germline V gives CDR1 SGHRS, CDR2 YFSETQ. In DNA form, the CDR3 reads TGCGCCAGCAGCAGTAACAGGGACTATGGCTACACCTTC. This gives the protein CASSSNRDYGYTF.

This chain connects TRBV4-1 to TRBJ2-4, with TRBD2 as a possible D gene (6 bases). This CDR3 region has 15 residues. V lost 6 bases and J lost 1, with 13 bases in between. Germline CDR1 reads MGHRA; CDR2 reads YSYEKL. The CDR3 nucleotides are TGCGCCAGCAGTCCGGCTAGCGTGGCCAAAAACATTCAGTACTTC. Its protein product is CASSPASVAKNIQYF.

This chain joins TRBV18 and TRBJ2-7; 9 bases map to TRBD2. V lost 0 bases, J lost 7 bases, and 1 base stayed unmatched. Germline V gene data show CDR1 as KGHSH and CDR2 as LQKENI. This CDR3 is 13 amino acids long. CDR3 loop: CASSPPGLAEQYF. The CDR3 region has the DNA TGTGCCAGCTCACCACCGGGACTAGCAGAGCAGTACTTC.

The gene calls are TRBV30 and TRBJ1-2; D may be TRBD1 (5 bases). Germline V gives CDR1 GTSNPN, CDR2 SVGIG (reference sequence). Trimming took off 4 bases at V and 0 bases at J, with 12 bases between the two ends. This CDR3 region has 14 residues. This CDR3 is CAWNTGGTNYGYTF. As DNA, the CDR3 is TGTGCCTGGAACACAGGCGGGACTAACTATGGCTACACCTTC.

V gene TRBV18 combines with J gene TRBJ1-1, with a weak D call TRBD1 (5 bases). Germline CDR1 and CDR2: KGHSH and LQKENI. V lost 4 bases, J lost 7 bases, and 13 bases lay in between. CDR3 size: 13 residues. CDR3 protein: CASSQGRGLEAFF. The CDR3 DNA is TGTGCCAGCTCACAGGGACGGGGCCTTGAAGCTTTCTTT.

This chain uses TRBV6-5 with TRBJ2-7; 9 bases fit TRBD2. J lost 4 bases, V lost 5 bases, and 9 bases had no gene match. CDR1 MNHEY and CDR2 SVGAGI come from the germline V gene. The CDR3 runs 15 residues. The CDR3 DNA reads TGTGCCAGCAGTCCCGAAGGTAGCGGGAGATACGAGCAGTACTTC. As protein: CASSPEGSGRYEQYF.

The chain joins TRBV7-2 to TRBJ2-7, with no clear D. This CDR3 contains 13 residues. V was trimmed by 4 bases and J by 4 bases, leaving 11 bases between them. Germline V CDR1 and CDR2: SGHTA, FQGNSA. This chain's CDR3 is CASSSRAEYEQYF. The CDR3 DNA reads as TGTGCCAGCAGCTCCCGGGCCGAATACGAGCAGTACTTC.

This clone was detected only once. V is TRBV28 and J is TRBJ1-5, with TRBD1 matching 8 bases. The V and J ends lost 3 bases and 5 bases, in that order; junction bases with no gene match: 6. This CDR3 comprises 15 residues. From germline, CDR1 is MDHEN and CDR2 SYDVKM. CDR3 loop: CASSLGQVSHQPQHF. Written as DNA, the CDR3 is TGTGCCAGCAGTTTGGGACAGGTTTCTCATCAGCCCCAGCATTTT.

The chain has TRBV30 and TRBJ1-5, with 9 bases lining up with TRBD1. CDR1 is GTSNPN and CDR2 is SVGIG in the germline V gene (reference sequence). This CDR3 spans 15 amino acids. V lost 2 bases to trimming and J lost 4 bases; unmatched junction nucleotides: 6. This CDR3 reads CAWSPQGAGNQPQHF. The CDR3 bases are TGTGCCTGGAGTCCACAGGGGGCGGGTAATCAGCCCCAGCATTTT.

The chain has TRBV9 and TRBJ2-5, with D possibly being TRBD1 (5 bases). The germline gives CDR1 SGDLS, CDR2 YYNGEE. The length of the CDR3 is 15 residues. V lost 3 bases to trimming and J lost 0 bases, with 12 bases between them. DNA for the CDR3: TGTGCCAGCAGCGGGCCTCAGGGATACCAAGAGACCCAGTACTTC. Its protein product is CASSGPQGYQETQYF.

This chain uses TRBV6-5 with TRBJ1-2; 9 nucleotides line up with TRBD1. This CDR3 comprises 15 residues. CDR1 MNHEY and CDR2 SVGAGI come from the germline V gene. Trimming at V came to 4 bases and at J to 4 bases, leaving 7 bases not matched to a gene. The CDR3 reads CASSSPGQGPYGYTF. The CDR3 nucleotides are TGTGCCAGCAGTTCACCGGGACAGGGCCCCTATGGCTACACCTTC.

In DNA form, the CDR3 reads TGTGCCAGCAGTTTAAGGCAGACTAGCGGTGACTCCTACAATGAGCAGTTCTTC. Translating it yields CASSLRQTSGDSYNEQFF. The J gene is TRBJ2-1, the V gene TRBV27; TRBD2 aligns across 9 bases. Germline V gives CDR1 MNHEY, CDR2 SMNVEV (reference sequence). J lost 0 bases, V lost 2 bases, and 8 bases had no gene match. This CDR3 region has 18 residues.

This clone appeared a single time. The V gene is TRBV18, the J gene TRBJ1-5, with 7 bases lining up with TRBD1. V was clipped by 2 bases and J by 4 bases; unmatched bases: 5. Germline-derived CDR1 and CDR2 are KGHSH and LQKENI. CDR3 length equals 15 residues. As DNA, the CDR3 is TGTGCCAGCTCACCAGAACAGGGGCGAAATCAGCCCCAGCATTTT. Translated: CASSPEQGRNQPQHF.

CDR3 sequence reads: CASSFTGVQETQYF. For the CDR3, the DNA is TGCGCCAGCAGCTTTACAGGGGTTCAAGAGACCCAGTACTTC. The V gene is TRBV5-1, the J gene TRBJ2-5; 7 nucleotides match TRBD1. The V gene's germline CDR1 is SGHRS and CDR2 YFSETQ. With V trimmed by 2 bases and J by 2 bases, 3 bases remained unmatched. The CDR3 runs 14 residues.

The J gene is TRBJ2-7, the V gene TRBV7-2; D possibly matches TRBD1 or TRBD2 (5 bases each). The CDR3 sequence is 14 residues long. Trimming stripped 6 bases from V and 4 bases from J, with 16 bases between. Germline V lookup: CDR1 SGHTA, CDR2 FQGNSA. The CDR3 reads CASSRDGTLYEQYF. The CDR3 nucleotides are TGTGCCAGCAGTAGGGACGGGACCTTATACGAGCAGTACTTC. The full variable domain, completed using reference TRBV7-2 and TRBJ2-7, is GAGVSQSPSNKVTEKGKDVELRCDPISGHTALYWYRQSLGQGLEFLIYFQGNSAPDKSGLPSDRFSAERTGGSVSTLTIQRTQQEDSAVYLCASSRDGTLYEQYFGPGTRLTVT.

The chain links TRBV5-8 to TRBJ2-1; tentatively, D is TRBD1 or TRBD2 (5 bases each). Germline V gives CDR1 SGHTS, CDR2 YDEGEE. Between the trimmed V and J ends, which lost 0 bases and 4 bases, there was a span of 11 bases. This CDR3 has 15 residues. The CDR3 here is CASSLGWGTYNEQFF. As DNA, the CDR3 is TGTGCCAGCAGCTTGGGGTGGGGGACGTACAATGAGCAGTTCTTC. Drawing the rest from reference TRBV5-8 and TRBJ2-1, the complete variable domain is EAGVTQSPTHLIKTRGQQATLRCSPISGHTSVYWYQQALGLGLQFLLWYDEGEERNRGNFPPRFSGRQFPNYSSELNVNALELEDSALYLCASSLGWGTYNEQFFGPGTRLTVL.

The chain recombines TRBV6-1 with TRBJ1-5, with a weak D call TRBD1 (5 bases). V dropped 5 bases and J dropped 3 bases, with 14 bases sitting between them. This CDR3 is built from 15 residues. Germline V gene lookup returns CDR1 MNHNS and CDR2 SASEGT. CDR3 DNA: TGTGCCAGCAGTAGGGCGCAGGGAGACAATCAGCCCCAGCATTTT. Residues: CASSRAQGDNQPQHF.

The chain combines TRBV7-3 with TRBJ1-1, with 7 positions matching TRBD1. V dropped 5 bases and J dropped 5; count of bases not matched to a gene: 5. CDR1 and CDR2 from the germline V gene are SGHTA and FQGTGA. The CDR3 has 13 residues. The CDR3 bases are TGTGCCAGCAGCCCTGGACAGGAGACTGAAGCTTTCTTT. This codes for CASSPGQETEAFF.